A single sample gave rise to the 12 T cell receptor beta chains below, sequenced in a study of T cells in Graves' hyperthyroidism and ophthalmopathy. Researchers amplified the TCR beta CDR3 regions from RNA transcripts. Carried out on the TCR CDR3, a first-round RT-PCR used the HTBI primer set. MiXCR was run by TCRdb on the multiplex PCR reads, yielding one entry per CDR3 protein. The sample lists 300,000 to 450,000 distinct CDR3 sequences; approximately 14% were seen once. Specimen: blood. The source is a woman under 30 with Graves' hyperthyroidism that later progressed to Graves' ophthalmopathy.

CDR3 in amino acids: CASSTDRGLFTEAFF. CDR3 DNA sequence: TGTGCCAGCAGTACCGACAGGGGCCTTTTCACTGAAGCTTTCTTT. The J gene is TRBJ1-1, the V gene TRBV28, with TRBD1 identical over 8 bases. The CDR3 runs to 15 residues. Trimming removed 5 bases from V and 4 bases from J; junction bases left unmatched: 9. From germline, CDR1 is MDHEN and CDR2 SYDVKM.

This clonotype has just one count. A much larger clone is a single base away; this may be a read error. This chain links TRBV3-1 with TRBJ2-1, with 13 bases that match TRBD2. The CDR3 is 16 amino acids. Per germline, CDR1 LGHDT and CDR2 YNNKEL (reference sequence). The CDR3 coding sequence is TGTGCCAGCAGCCCCCTCGGGACTAGCGGGATAGATGAGCAGCTCTTC. Translating gives CASSPLGTSGIDEQLF.

Notes on this clonotype: Just one base apart from a much larger clone, this may be a read error. The rearrangement uses TRBV5-6 and TRBJ2-5; no firm D call. The germline V gene has CDR1 SGHDT and CDR2 YYEEEE. CDR3 length: 14 amino acids. Between the trimmed V and J ends, which lost 4 bases and 6 bases, there was a span of 16 bases. Here the CDR3 DNA reads TGTGCCAGCAGCCCCGATTACCCGGTACAGACCCAGTACTTC. The encoded protein is CASSPDYPVQTQYF.

This clonotype was found many times. The rearrangement uses TRBV30 and TRBJ2-5; 12 bases match TRBD2. V gave up 3 bases and J gave up 7 bases; unmatched junction bases: 15. The CDR3 spans 17 residues. Germline lookup yields CDR1 GTSNPN and CDR2 SVGIG (reference sequence). The CDR3 region is CAWSRLAGASVGVTQYF. For the CDR3, the DNA is TGTGCCTGGAGCCGACTAGCGGGAGCTAGCGTGGGTGTGACCCAGTACTTC.

This clonotype has a count of ten or more. The chain joins TRBV5-1 to TRBJ2-1; either TRBD1 or TRBD2 may fit D (5 bases each). V shed 7 bases and J shed 9 bases, with 23 bases lying between them. This CDR3 spans 15 amino acids. Per germline, CDR1 SGHRS and CDR2 YFSETQ. CDR3 sequence reads: CASGRRGPLSTEQFF. In DNA form, the CDR3 reads TGCGCCAGCGGGAGACGGGGCCCACTCAGCACTGAGCAGTTCTTC. The variable domain in full, with the rest retrieved from reference TRBV5-1 and TRBJ2-1, is KAGVTQTPRYLIKTRGQQVTLSCSPISGHRSVSWYQQTPGQGLQFLFEYFSETQRNKGNFPGRFSGRQFSNSRSEMNVSTLELGDSALYLCASGRRGPLSTEQFFGPGTRLTVL.

This clonotype was recorded at least ten times. The chain combines TRBV6-1 with TRBJ2-3; TRBD2 matches 13 bases. The CDR3 has 17 amino acids. The germline V gene has CDR1 MNHNS and CDR2 SASEGT. V shed 7 bases, J shed 0 bases, and the junction held 7 bases outside the gene matches. DNA for the CDR3: TGTGCCAGCACCAGACTAGCGGGAGGTTCTAGCACAGATACGCAGTATTTT. As protein: CASTRLAGGSSTDTQYF.

This clonotype was detected ten times or more. The chain carries TRBV28 and TRBJ2-1, with TRBD1 as a possible D gene (5 bases). CDR1 is MDHEN and CDR2 is SYDVKM in the germline V gene. The V gene lost 8 bases and the J gene lost 5 bases, with 22 bases spanning the gap. CDR3 size: 16 residues. CDR3 nucleotides: TGTGCCAGCTGGGGCCCTTGGCGTAGCTCTAACAATGAGCAGTTCTTC. It codes for CASWGPWRSSNNEQFF.

At least ten counts were recorded for this clonotype. J is TRBJ2-7 and V is TRBV7-2; a possible D gene is TRBD1 (6 bases). This CDR3 has 14 residues. Germline values: CDR1 SGHTA, CDR2 FQGNSA. V was trimmed by 1 base and J by 6 bases, leaving 13 bases between them. CDR3 bases: TGTGCCAGCAGCTTAGGGCAGGGGATAGGCGAGCAGTACTTC. This encodes CASSLGQGIGEQYF.

The chain employs TRBV19 and TRBJ1-5; D uncertain. CDR1 and CDR2 (germline): LNHDA, SQIVND (reference sequence). The V end was cut by 3 bases, the J end by 3 bases, with 9 bases between. The CDR3 is 14 residues long. The CDR3 sequence: CASSMAGNNQPQHF. The CDR3 bases are TGTGCCAGTAGTATGGCGGGAAACAATCAGCCCCAGCATTTT.

This clonotype was counted a few times. CDR3 DNA: TGCGCCAGCAGCCAAGATCGAGGGACTAGCGGGATCGGAGGAGAGACCCAGTACTTC. Translating it yields CASSQDRGTSGIGGETQYF. The genes are TRBV4-1 and TRBJ2-5; 13 bases map to TRBD2. Looked up from germline, CDR1 is MGHRA and CDR2 is YSYEKL. The CDR3 is made up of 19 amino acids. J lost 4 bases, V lost 0 bases, and 11 bases had no gene match.

Many counts were recorded for this clonotype. The chain has TRBV20-1 and TRBJ2-7; D is uncertain. V gave up 0 bases and J gave up 2 bases, with 11 bases separating them. Germline V lookup: CDR1 DFQATT, CDR2 SNEGSKA (reference sequence). The CDR3 length is 14 residues. CDR3 protein: CSAREDILAYEQYF. The CDR3 DNA reads as TGCAGTGCTAGAGAAGACATATTAGCCTACGAGCAGTACTTC.

The chain recombines TRBV12-3 or TRBV12-4 with TRBJ2-3, with a tentative D call TRBD1 (5 bases). V was pared by 5 bases and J by 6 bases, with 12 bases between. There are 13 residues in the CDR3. The CDR3 loop is CASSRAGMDTQYF. DNA of the CDR3: TGTGCCAGCAGTAGGGCAGGGATGGATACGCAGTATTTT.